This T cell receptor beta chain was captured in a study of beta chain features in type 1 diabetes. The isolated RNA, all of it, was reverse transcribed, so expressed TCRB transcripts were what got sequenced. The repertoire was sequenced with immunoSEQ multiplex PCR; TCRdb's copy has only in-frame clones and lacks some. The sample shows 680,000 or so clones, roughly 13% of them seen only once. This clone turned up a few times. Its antigen is not identified. At one boundary the junction diverges from the germline segment, which might be a read error. General study results and limits: Type 1 diabetes patients had moderately but significantly shorter TCRB CDR3s in all four CD4+ subsets.

Source material: naive CD4+ T cells from blood. The sequence derives from a man aged 18 to 30 with type 1 diabetes.

CDR3 nucleotide sequence: TGTGCCAGCAGCGTAGGATCAGGGGATGACTCTGGGGCCAACGGCCTGACTTTC. Encoded protein: CASSVGSGDDSGANGLTF. The J gene is TRBJ2-6, the V gene TRBV9; TRBD1 might be the D (6 bases). CDR3 length: 18 amino acids. Germline assignment: CDR1 SGDLS and CDR2 YYNGEE.